The following is a T cell receptor beta chain sequence with its context. A read error may account for a junction end that differs from germline. Germline CDR1 MNHNY, CDR2 SVGAGI (reference sequence). CDR3 size: 13 residues. These data come from a study of cytotoxic CD8 clonotypes in ibrutinib-treated CLL. Method: immunoSEQ multiplex PCR; TCRdb's copy keeps in-frame clones and lacks some. In the table there are around 250,000 clones, 60% to 75% of which are singletons. The receptor was isolated from a human donor with chronic lymphocytic leukemia. Material: PBMCs, obtained after 24 months of ibrutinib treatment. The chain couples TRBV6-6 to TRBJ2-5; 13 positions match TRBD2. This chain's CDR3 is CASSSPGLAGFDF. The CDR3, as DNA: TGTGCCAGCAGTTCCCCGGGACTAGCGGGATTTGACTTC.